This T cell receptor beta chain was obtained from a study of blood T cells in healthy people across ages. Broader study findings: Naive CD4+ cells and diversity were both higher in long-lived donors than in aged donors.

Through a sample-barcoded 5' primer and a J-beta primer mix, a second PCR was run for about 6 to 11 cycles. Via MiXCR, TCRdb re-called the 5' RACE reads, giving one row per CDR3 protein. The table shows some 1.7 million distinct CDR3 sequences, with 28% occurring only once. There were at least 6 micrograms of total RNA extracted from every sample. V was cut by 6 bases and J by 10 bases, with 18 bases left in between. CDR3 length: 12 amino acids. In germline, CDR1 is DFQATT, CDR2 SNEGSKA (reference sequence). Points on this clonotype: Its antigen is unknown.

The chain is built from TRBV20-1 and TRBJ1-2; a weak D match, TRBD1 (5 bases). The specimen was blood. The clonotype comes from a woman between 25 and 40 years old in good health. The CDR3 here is CSAPRDVPDYTF. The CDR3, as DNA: TGCAGTGCCCCTAGGGACGTTCCTGACTACACCTTC.